The 17 T cell receptor beta chains presented below share a single source sample, sequenced in a study of blood T cell repertoires in COVID-19. TCRdb keeps only in-frame clones here, not all; method: immunoSEQ multiplex PCR. The sample records 250,000 or so clones, about 80% being singletons. Material: peripheral blood. The origin of the receptors is an elderly woman with acute or convalescent COVID-19.

The rearrangement uses TRBV1 and TRBJ2-2; TRBD1 is taken as the D call from the table, unchecked against the DNA. TRBV1 is given as a pseudogene. The CDR3 contains 19 residues. CDR3 residues: CTSSKHTRTRVRDTGELFF. CDR3 DNA: TGCACCAGCAGCAAGCACACCAGAACCAGGGTAAGGGACACCGGGGAGCTGTTTTTT.

The gene calls are TRBV6-5 and TRBJ2-1; 8 bases align to TRBD2. V shed 5 bases, J shed 8 bases, and the junction held 11 bases outside the gene matches. CDR1 MNHEY and CDR2 SVGAGI come from the germline V gene. The CDR3 is 15 residues long. The CDR3 is CASSPLSGGRDEQFF. CDR3 coding DNA: TGTGCCAGCAGTCCATTATCGGGGGGGAGAGATGAGCAGTTCTTC.

The chain combines TRBV2 with TRBJ2-7, with 11 bases identical to TRBD1. The CDR3 has 14 amino acids. Germline V gives CDR1 SNHLY, CDR2 FYNNEI. The ends lost 6 bases at V and 4 bases at J; junction bases unmatched: 5. The CDR3 DNA reads as TGTGCCAGCAGAAGGACAGGGGGCGCTTACGAGCAGTACTTC. Translating it yields CASRRTGGAYEQYF. Based on the CDR3 plus reference TRBV2 and TRBJ2-7, the full variable domain is EPEVTQTPSHQVTQMGQEVILRCVPISNHLYFYWYRQILGQKVEFLVSFYNNEISEKSEIFDDQFSVERPDGSNFTLKIRSTKLEDSAMYFCASRRTGGAYEQYFGPGTRLTVT.

This clone has just a few counts. The CDR3: CAWGRDRGEQYF. The DNA of the CDR3 is TGTGCCTGGGGGCGGGATCGAGGCGAGCAGTACTTC. V and J are TRBV30 and TRBJ2-7; a weak D match, TRBD2 (6 bases). Germline CDR1 GTSNPN, CDR2 SVGIG (reference sequence). The CDR3 has 12 amino acids. V was pared by 5 bases and J by 6 bases, with 14 bases between. The whole variable domain, filled in from reference TRBV30 and TRBJ2-7, reads SQTIHQWPATLVQPVGSPLSLECTVEGTSNPNLYWYRQAAGRGLQLLFYSVGIGQISSEVPQNLSASRPQDRQFILSSKKLLLSDSGFYLCAWGRDRGEQYFGPGTRLTVT.

V and J are TRBV6-1 and TRBJ1-3, with D possibly TRBD1 on 6 matching bases. The V end was cut by 2 bases, the J end by 8 bases, with 13 bases between. CDR3 length equals 14 residues. Germline CDR1 reads MNHNS; CDR2 reads SASEGT. CDR3 DNA: TGTGCCAGCAGTGAAATGACAGGAGTAGACACCATATATTTT. It is translated as CASSEMTGVDTIYF.

The chain employs TRBV24-1 and TRBJ2-1; 9 nucleotides line up with TRBD1. The J segment lost 9 bases and the V segment lost 4 bases, leaving 9 bases of the junction unmatched. Germline values: CDR1 KGHDR, CDR2 SFDVKD. This CDR3 contains 15 residues. CDR3 residues: CATSESGTGRGEQFF. The CDR3 nucleotides read TGTGCCACCAGTGAATCCGGGACAGGGAGGGGTGAGCAGTTCTTC.

The CDR3 region has the DNA TGTGCCAGCAGACCCGACGGGGTGAACACTGAAGCTTTCTTT. This codes for CASRPDGVNTEAFF. The chain has TRBV6-5 and TRBJ1-1, with D unresolved. Per the germline V gene, CDR1 is MNHEY and CDR2 is SVGAGI. With 6 bases removed from V and 0 bases from J, the gap between germline ends came to 11 bases. The CDR3 is 14 amino acids.

The genes are TRBV18 and TRBJ1-5; D remains ambiguous. Trimming took 3 bases from V and 1 from J, leaving 13 bases between them. Germline CDR1 and CDR2: KGHSH and LQKENI. The CDR3 is 16 residues long. CDR3 loop: CASSPVGGLSNQPQHF. CDR3 sequence (DNA): TGTGCCAGCTCACCCGTGGGAGGTCTGAGCAATCAGCCCCAGCATTTT.

J is TRBJ2-3 and V is TRBV23-1; 8 bases are a match to TRBD1. TRBV23-1 is an open reading frame whose function is uncertain. The CDR3 contains 16 residues. Trimming removed 6 bases from V and 1 base from J; junction bases left unmatched: 9. The chain's CDR3 is CASSRRPDRGTDTQYF. The CDR3, as DNA: TGCGCCAGCAGCCGGAGACCGGACAGGGGCACAGATACGCAGTATTTT.

V gene TRBV5-1 combines with J gene TRBJ1-1, with 10 positions matching TRBD1. The J segment lost 0 bases and the V segment lost 4 bases, leaving 6 bases of the junction unmatched. This CDR3 spans 16 amino acids. Germline CDR1 is SGHRS and CDR2 is YFSETQ. The CDR3 bases are TGCGCCAGCAGCCAAGGACAGGGGGGTATGAACACTGAAGCTTTCTTT. Amino acids: CASSQGQGGMNTEAFF.

The chain recombines TRBV5-1 with TRBJ1-2; the match to TRBD1 covers 7 bases. The CDR3 totals 14 residues. With 4 bases clipped from V and 3 bases from J, the junction kept 6 bases outside the gene matches. The germline V gene has CDR1 SGHRS and CDR2 YFSETQ. CDR3 DNA: TGCGCCAGCAGCCCCCGCAGGGGGGACTATGGCTACACCTTC. Amino acid sequence: CASSPRRGDYGYTF.

J is TRBJ2-7 and V is TRBV28, with TRBD1 as a possible D gene (5 bases). The CDR3 totals 16 residues. Germline CDR1 is MDHEN and CDR2 is SYDVKM. Trimming left V 7 bases short and J 2 bases short, with 21 bases between. CDR3 in DNA: TGTGCCAGCAATACCCCCCCCGGGTGGGGCACCTACGAGCAGTACTTC. Protein sequence: CASNTPPGWGTYEQYF.

The V gene is TRBV25-1, the J gene TRBJ1-6; 8 positions match TRBD1. The V segment lost 4 bases and the J segment 9 bases; nucleotides outside the gene matches: 2. Germline lookup yields CDR1 MGHDK and CDR2 SYGVNS. CDR3 size: 13 residues. This CDR3 is CASSGTGFSPLHF. DNA for the CDR3: TGTGCCAGCAGTGGGACAGGGTTTTCACCCCTCCACTTT.

The chain joins TRBV19 to TRBJ1-1, with 7 bases aligning to TRBD1. This CDR3 contains 14 residues. Germline values: CDR1 LNHDA, CDR2 SQIVND (reference sequence). V gave up 3 bases and J gave up 3 bases; unmatched junction bases: 4. The CDR3 sequence is CASSMGQRDTEAFF. The CDR3 DNA is TGTGCCAGTAGTATGGGACAGCGGGACACTGAAGCTTTCTTT.

Written as DNA, the CDR3 is TGTGCCAGCAGTTATGGTCCCATAGCGGGGAACGGTGAGACCCAGTACTTC. Its protein is CASSYGPIAGNGETQYF. The chain carries TRBV6-2 or TRBV6-3 and TRBJ2-5; 8 nucleotides align to TRBD2. The V gene's germline CDR1 is MNHEY and CDR2 SVGEGT. With 3 bases clipped from V and 5 bases from J, the junction kept 14 bases outside the gene matches. This CDR3 is built from 17 residues.

The chain recombines TRBV6-1 with TRBJ2-1; D unresolved. The V end was cut by 1 base, the J end by 0 bases, with 10 bases between. The germline V gene encodes CDR1 MNHNS and CDR2 SASEGT. CDR3 length: 16 amino acids. CDR3 bases: TGTGCCAGCAGTGAAGGATGGAGAAGCTCCTACAATGAGCAGTTCTTC. It encodes CASSEGWRSSYNEQFF.

CDR3 DNA: TGCAGCGTTGAGGTGGGGAAATCAGGGGATACGCAGTATTTT. Amino acids: CSVEVGKSGDTQYF. This rearrangement joins TRBV29-1 to TRBJ2-3; a weak D match, TRBD1 (5 bases). The germline V gene encodes CDR1 SQVTM and CDR2 ANQGSEA. Trimming pared 3 bases from V and 6 bases from J, leaving 16 bases between. CDR3 length equals 14 residues.